A single sample gave rise to the 11 T cell receptor beta chains below, sequenced in a study of blood T cell repertoires in COVID-19. Repertoires were generated with immunoSEQ multiplex PCR, while TCRdb's copy carries only in-frame clones and drops some. This sample has about 160,000 clones, with around 87% found just once. The sample comprised peripheral blood. The receptors were sampled from a woman aged 65 to 85 with COVID-19, enrolled during active disease.

The chain links TRBV18 to TRBJ2-5, with 9 bases matching TRBD2. CDR3 length equals 14 residues. Germline loops: CDR1 KGHSH, CDR2 LQKENI. Germline trimming cut 3 bases from V and 2 bases from J; bases unmatched to any gene: 1. Here the CDR3 DNA reads TGTGCCAGCTCACCGCGGGGGGGACAAGAGACCCAGTACTTC. It specifies CASSPRGGQETQYF.

The chain joins TRBV2 to TRBJ2-7, with D hard to call. This CDR3 is 12 amino acids long. CDR1 is SNHLY and CDR2 is FYNNEI in the germline V gene. V lost 4 bases to trimming and J lost 6 bases, with 10 bases between them. The CDR3 reads CASSVVWSEQYF. CDR3 nucleotide sequence: TGTGCCAGCAGTGTAGTGTGGAGCGAGCAGTACTTC.

This clone was observed a handful of times. CDR3 region: CASSLGTPNNSPLHF. DNA for the CDR3: TGTGCCAGCAGCTTGGGGACACCGAATAATTCACCCCTCCACTTT. The chain employs TRBV11-2 and TRBJ1-6; possibly TRBD1 for D (6 bases). V shed 3 bases and J shed 5 bases, with 11 bases lying between them. The CDR3 runs to 15 residues. Germline assignment: CDR1 SGHAT and CDR2 FQNNGV.

V is TRBV28 and J is TRBJ1-1; TRBD1 agrees at 7 bases. The CDR3 length is 14 residues. The germline V gene has CDR1 MDHEN and CDR2 SYDVKM. Unmatched junction bases numbered 4, after V lost 6 bases and J lost 0 bases. The CDR3 loop reads CASRSGGLNTEAFF. The CDR3 DNA sequence: TGTGCCAGCAGATCAGGGGGGCTGAACACTGAAGCTTTCTTT.

This chain uses TRBV30 with TRBJ1-2; TRBD1 is a possible D gene (5 bases). Trimming removed 0 bases at V and 5 bases at J, with 16 bases between. The CDR3 loop spans 15 amino acids. In germline, CDR1 is GTSNPN, CDR2 SVGIG (reference sequence). CDR3 DNA: TGTGCCTGGAGTGTACCAGTGGGGCGGGGGTATGGCTACACCTTC. The encoded protein is CAWSVPVGRGYGYTF. Full variable domain (remainder filled in from reference TRBV30 and TRBJ1-2): SQTIHQWPATLVQPVGSPLSLECTVEGTSNPNLYWYRQAAGRGLQLLFYSVGIGQISSEVPQNLSASRPQDRQFILSSKKLLLSDSGFYLCAWSVPVGRGYGYTFGSGTRLTVV.

This clone was picked up a small number of times. This chain links TRBV2 with TRBJ2-5, with 8 bases identical to TRBD1. J lost 2 bases, V lost 7 bases, and 9 bases had no gene match. The germline CDR1 and CDR2 sequences are SNHLY and FYNNEI. CDR3 length: 15 amino acids. CDR3 region: CASNKGQAAQETQYF. CDR3 coding DNA: TGTGCCAGCAATAAGGGACAGGCGGCGCAAGAGACCCAGTACTTC.

This clone has a count of ten or more. The CDR3 DNA is TGTGCCAGTGCCGGGACAGGGGGCATGGGCGGGGAGCTGTTTTTT. This translates into CASAGTGGMGGELFF. The rearrangement joins TRBV19 to TRBJ2-2; 12 bases are a match to TRBD1. Germline assignment: CDR1 LNHDA and CDR2 SQIVND (reference sequence). Germline trimming cut 8 bases from V and 7 bases from J; bases unmatched to any gene: 8. The CDR3 has 15 residues. Complete variable domain (other parts from reference TRBV19 and TRBJ2-2): DGGITQSPKYLFRKEGQNVTLSCEQNLNHDAMYWYRQDPGQGLRLIYYSQIVNDFQKGDIAEGYSVSREKKESFPLTVTSAQKNPTAFYLCASAGTGGMGGELFFGEGSRLTVL.

The chain has TRBV5-6 and TRBJ2-4, with a possible D match to TRBD1 (5 bases). The CDR3 extends over 17 amino acids. Trimming left V 4 bases short and J 3 bases short, with 20 bases between. Per germline, CDR1 SGHDT and CDR2 YYEEEE. The CDR3 here is CASSPLGPGPDKNIQYF. The CDR3 region has the DNA TGTGCCAGCAGCCCCCTCGGGCCAGGGCCCGACAAAAACATTCAGTACTTC.

In its sample, this clone was seen once. The V call is TRBV6-2 or TRBV6-3, the J call TRBJ2-1; TRBD2 matches 9 bases. There are 18 residues in the CDR3. The V gene's germline CDR1 is MNHEY and CDR2 SVGEGT. V shed 6 bases, J shed 8 bases, and the junction held 20 bases outside the gene matches. CDR3 loop: CASSSTHNRGTSRYEQFF. In DNA form, the CDR3 reads TGTGCCAGCAGCTCCACCCACAACCGCGGGACTAGCAGGTATGAGCAGTTCTTC.

V is TRBV5-6 and J is TRBJ1-5, with 8 bases identical to TRBD1. This CDR3 is 15 amino acids long. V shed 4 bases, J shed 5 bases, and the junction held 8 bases outside the gene matches. CDR1 is SGHDT, CDR2 YYEEEE, per germline. In DNA form, the CDR3 reads TGTGCCAGCAGCCGCTCGGGACAGGAGTATCAGCCCCAGCATTTT. Translation: CASSRSGQEYQPQHF. The full variable domain, in which reference TRBV5-6 and TRBJ1-5 provide the parts outside the CDR3, is DAGVTQSPTHLIKTRGQQVTLRCSPKSGHDTVSWYQQALGQGPQFIFQYYEEEERQRGNFPDRFSGHQFPNYSSELNVNALLLGDSALYLCASSRSGQEYQPQHFGDGTRLSIL.

The V call is TRBV2, the J call TRBJ2-7, with TRBD1 identical over 11 bases. CDR1 is SNHLY, CDR2 FYNNEI, per germline. Trimming cost V 7 bases and J 4 bases; bases outside gene matches: 6. The CDR3 covers 14 residues. CDR3 sequence: CASKGGTGGYEQYF. The DNA for the CDR3 is TGTGCCAGCAAGGGGGGGACAGGGGGTTACGAGCAGTACTTC.